A selection of T cell receptor beta chains follows, all from one sample in a study of T cell clonotyping in hematopoietic cell transplantation. Profiled with immunoSEQ multiplex PCR; TCRdb holds only in-frame clones, not every one. This table has about 27,000 clones, around 95% appearing once. Sequencing was done on a sample of peripheral blood mononuclear cells. These receptor sequences come from a man aged 50 to 60 in good health. Some clones in this sample may be carry-over from other donors' samples. Both conserved end residues are trimmed from each CDR3.

V: TRBV6-5; length: 13; J: TRBJ2-7; CDR3: ASSYPGGGKYEQY
V: TRBV2; length: 11; J: TRBJ1-1; CDR3: ASSHRQNTEAF
V: TRBV16; length: 13; J: TRBJ2-7; CDR3: ASSDIWGGSYEQY
V: TRBV28; length: 12; J: TRBJ1-1; CDR3: ASSLSWGNTEAF
V: TRBV6-6; length: 13; J: TRBJ1-1; CDR3: ASSYGQGGNTEAF
V: TRBV27; length: 12; J: TRBJ1-4; CDR3: ASTSVLTNEKLF
V: TRBV7-2; length: 11; J: TRBJ1-1; CDR3: ASSLKVDTEAF
V: TRBV6-5; length: 13; J: TRBJ1-2; CDR3: ASRIEGFGGDGYT
V: TRBV7-9; length: 14; J: TRBJ2-3; CDR3: ASSRDEGLTLNTQY
V: TRBV2; length: 14; J: TRBJ1-3; CDR3: ASSQTGAFSGNTIY
V: TRBV7-6; length: 13; J: TRBJ1-2; CDR3: ASSPFGTGGYGYT